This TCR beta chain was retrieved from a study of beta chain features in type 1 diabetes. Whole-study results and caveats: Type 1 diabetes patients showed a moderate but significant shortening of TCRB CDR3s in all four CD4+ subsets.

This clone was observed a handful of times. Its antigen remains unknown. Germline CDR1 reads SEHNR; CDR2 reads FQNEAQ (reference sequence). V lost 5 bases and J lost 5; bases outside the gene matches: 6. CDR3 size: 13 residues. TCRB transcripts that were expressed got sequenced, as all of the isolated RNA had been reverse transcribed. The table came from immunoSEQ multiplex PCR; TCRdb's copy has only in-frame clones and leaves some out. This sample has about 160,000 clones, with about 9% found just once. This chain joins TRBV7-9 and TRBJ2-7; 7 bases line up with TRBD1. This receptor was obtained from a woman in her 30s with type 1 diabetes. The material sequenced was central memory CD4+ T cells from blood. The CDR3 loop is CASSEGQSNEQYF. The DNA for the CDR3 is TGTGCCAGCAGCGAGGGACAGTCAAACGAGCAGTACTTC.